This TCR beta chain was captured by sequencing in a study of vaccination and CD4 T cells after COVID-19 (dated by TCRdb to the early 2020s). Study-level background: SARS-CoV-2 positivity had been established in the convalescent patients by nasal swab PCR, and mild disease was recorded in several of these patients and severe disease in one. Six males and four females were included in the convalescent cohort, with two Hispanic individuals, seven Caucasians, two Asians and one multiracial person represented. Participants received two doses of either the Pfizer-BioNTech BNT162b2 vaccine (n=8) or the Moderna mRNA-1273 vaccine (n=2). Post-COVID blood samples from convalescent patients were collected a median of approximately 93 days after diagnosis, with a range of 35 to 161 days. Post-vaccine blood samples were taken a median of about 72 days after the second vaccine dose, with a range of roughly 14 to 250 days. The cultures were stimulated with overlapping spike peptide pools from SARS-CoV-2 and from the common cold coronaviruses HCoV-NL63, HCoV-OC43 and HCoV-229E. Control cultures received a CEFX viral epitope pool as the positive control, an HIV-1 Nef peptide pool as the negative control, or no peptide. The spike-specific CD4+ TCR repertoire was compared before and after mRNA vaccination in approximately ten COVID-19 convalescent patients and a few infection-naive healthy vaccine recipients. The paper as a whole reports these results and caveats: Nearly all vaccine-specific clones in convalescent patients (304 of 307) were mono-reactive for SARS-CoV-2 spike rather than cross-reactive with common cold coronaviruses. The median count of SARS-CoV-2-reactive clonotypes went up from 21 after infection to a few dozen after vaccination, although the change was not significant. Only a relatively small number of convalescent patients were included in the study, and early timepoints following natural infection were not analyzed. In convalescent patients, a median around 86% of post-vaccine SARS-CoV-2-reactive clones were detected only after vaccination, and vaccine-specific priming was suggested by this finding.

The library was prepared using PCR. DNA from cultured CD4+ T cells underwent TCR sequencing with the Oncomine TCR Beta short-read assay at the Johns Hopkins FTIC core. The QIAamp micro DNA kit was used to extract genomic DNA from the cultured CD4+ T cells. Oncomine TCR Beta libraries from cultured CD4+ T cells were pooled using unique dual indexes and sequenced on an Illumina iSeq 100. The study's processing was this. Non-productive sequences were filtered out, and CDR3s that did not start with C, did not end with F or W, or were shorter than 7 amino acids were discarded. The MANAFEST web application was used to identify antigen-specific clonotypes by comparing peptide-stimulated wells against reference wells and other culture wells. To be called positive, a clone needed an FDR below 0.05, an odds ratio above 5, and a productive frequency above 0.1% in at least two of three replicate wells. A clonotype was classed as cross-reactive if the clonotype showed significant expansion both in SARS-CoV-2 spike wells and in at least one common cold coronavirus spike condition. CDR3 homology was assessed with Levenshtein distances (stringdist) and unrooted phylogenetic trees (ape) in R version 3.6.1. Starting from the raw public reads, TCRdb applied fastp trimming at Q25, assembled clones with MiXCR and retained in-frame beta chains. Rows with one shared CDR3 protein collapse into an entry with the most common genes and DNA. These V and J calls derive from TCRdb rather than the authors' analysis. The sample table shows about 9,700 distinct CDR3 sequences, and 50% to 70% are seen once. The ten largest clones take up around a quarter of the sample.

V is shortened by 1 base, J by 2 bases, and the region joining them spans 8 bases. The CDR3 contains 14 residues, cysteine and phenylalanine counted. CDR3 DNA only is kept here, 42 bases in frame from base 1. From a lookup of the germline V gene, CDR1 and CDR2 are SGHTA and FQGNSA. The treatment or condition label on this specimen signifies: roughly nine-day PBMC culture with coronavirus spike peptide pools or control peptides (ViraFEST assay). The ViraFEST assay was used in the study, in which antigen-specific T cells were expanded with peptide pools and expanded clonotypes were subsequently identified by TCR sequencing. The convalescent patients' positive SARS-CoV-2 PCR tests were from March to December 2020, which was before the Alpha, Beta and Delta variants emerged in the United States. PBMCs were cultured at under 2.5 million per well in IMDM supplemented with roughly 5% human AB serum and 8.5 to 10 IU/ml IL-2, with roughly 10 ug/ml peptide pools added. Half of the culture medium was replaced with fresh IL-2-containing medium on days 3 and 7. After 10 days of culture, CD4+ T cells were isolated by negative selection with the EasySep CD4+ T cell isolation kit. Ficoll-Paque Plus gradient centrifugation was used to isolate PBMCs from whole blood, and the isolated PBMCs were then either used fresh or cryopreserved at -140C. In general, triplicate wells were set up for every culture condition.

Comment on this clonotype: Its target antigen remains unknown. No much larger clone exists at a distance of one base, and base qualities are not known.

The rearrangement joined TRBV7-2 to TRBJ2-5, with the D gene not confidently named. The sample taken for sequencing was CD4+ T cells from blood, cultured in vitro. The TCR originated in a human donor who had recovered from COVID-19. The DNA reads TGTGCCAGCAGCTTAGGGGCCAGTCAAGAGACCCAGTACTTC. Its translation reads: CASSLGASQETQYF.